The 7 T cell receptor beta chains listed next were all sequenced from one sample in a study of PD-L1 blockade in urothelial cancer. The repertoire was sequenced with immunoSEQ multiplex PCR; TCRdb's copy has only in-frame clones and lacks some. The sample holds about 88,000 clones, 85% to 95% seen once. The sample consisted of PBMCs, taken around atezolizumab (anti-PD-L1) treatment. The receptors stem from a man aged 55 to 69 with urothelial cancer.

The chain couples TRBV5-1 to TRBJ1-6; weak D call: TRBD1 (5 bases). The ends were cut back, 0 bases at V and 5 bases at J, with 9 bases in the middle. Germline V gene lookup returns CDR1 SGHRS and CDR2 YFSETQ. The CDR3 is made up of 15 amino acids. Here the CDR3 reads CASSLAGQNNSPLHF. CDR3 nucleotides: TGCGCCAGCAGCTTGGCAGGGCAGAATAATTCACCCCTCCACTTT.

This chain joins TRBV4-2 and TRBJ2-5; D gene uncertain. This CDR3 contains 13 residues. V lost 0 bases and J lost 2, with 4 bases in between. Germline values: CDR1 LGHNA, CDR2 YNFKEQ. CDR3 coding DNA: TGTGCCAGCAGCCAAGACTTGCAAGAGACCCAGTACTTC. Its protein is CASSQDLQETQYF.

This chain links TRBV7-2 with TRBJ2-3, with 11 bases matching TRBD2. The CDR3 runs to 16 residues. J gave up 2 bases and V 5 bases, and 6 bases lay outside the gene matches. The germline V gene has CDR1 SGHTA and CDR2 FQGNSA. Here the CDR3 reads CASSRTSGGTTDTQYF. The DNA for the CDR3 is TGTGCCAGCAGCCGAACTAGCGGGGGCACCACAGATACGCAGTATTTT.

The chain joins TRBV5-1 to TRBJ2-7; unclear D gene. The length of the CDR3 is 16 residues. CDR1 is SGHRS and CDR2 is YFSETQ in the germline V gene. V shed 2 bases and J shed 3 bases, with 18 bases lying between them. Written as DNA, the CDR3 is TGCGCCAGCAGCTTTCACGCTAGTTCTCTAATCTACGAGCAGTACTTC. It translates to CASSFHASSLIYEQYF.

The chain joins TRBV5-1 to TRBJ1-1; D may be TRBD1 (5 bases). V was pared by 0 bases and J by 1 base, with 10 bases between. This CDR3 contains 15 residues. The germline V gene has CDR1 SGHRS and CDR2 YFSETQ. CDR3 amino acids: CASSLVPGQNTEAFF. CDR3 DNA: TGCGCCAGCAGCTTGGTTCCAGGGCAGAACACTGAAGCTTTCTTT. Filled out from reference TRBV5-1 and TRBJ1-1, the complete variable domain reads KAGVTQTPRYLIKTRGQQVTLSCSPISGHRSVSWYQQTPGQGLQFLFEYFSETQRNKGNFPGRFSGRQFSNSRSEMNVSTLELGDSALYLCASSLVPGQNTEAFFGQGTRLTVV.

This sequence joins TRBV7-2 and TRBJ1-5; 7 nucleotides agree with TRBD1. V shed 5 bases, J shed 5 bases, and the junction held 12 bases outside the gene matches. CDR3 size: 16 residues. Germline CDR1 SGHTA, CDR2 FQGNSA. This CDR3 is CASSHRTGFIDQPQHF. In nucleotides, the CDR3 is TGTGCCAGCAGCCACAGGACAGGTTTTATCGATCAGCCCCAGCATTTT.

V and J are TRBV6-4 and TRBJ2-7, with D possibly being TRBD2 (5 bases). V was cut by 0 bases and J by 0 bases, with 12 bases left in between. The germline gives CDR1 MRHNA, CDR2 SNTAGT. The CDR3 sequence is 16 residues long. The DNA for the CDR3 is TGTGCCAGCAGTGACTCGATTCAGCGGAGCTCCTACGAGCAGTACTTC. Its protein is CASSDSIQRSSYEQYF.